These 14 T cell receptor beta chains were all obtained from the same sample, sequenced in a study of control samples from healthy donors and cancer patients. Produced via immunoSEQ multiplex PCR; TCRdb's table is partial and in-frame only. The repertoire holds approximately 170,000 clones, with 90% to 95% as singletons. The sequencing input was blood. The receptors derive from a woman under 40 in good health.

CDR3 in DNA: TGCGCCAGCAGCATGGAGGGGAACACTGAAGCTTTCTTT. Protein sequence: CASSMEGNTEAFF. V gene TRBV5-1 combines with J gene TRBJ1-1; D gene unclear. V was clipped by 4 bases and J by 1 base, with 8 bases between them. CDR1 and CDR2 (germline): SGHRS, YFSETQ. CDR3 length equals 13 residues.

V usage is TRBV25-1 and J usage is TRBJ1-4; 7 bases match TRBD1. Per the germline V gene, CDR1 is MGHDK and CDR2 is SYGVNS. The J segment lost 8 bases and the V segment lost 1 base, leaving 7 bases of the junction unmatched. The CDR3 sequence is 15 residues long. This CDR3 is CASSESKGAGEKLFF. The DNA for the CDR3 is TGTGCCAGCAGTGAATCCAAGGGGGCCGGCGAAAAACTGTTTTTT.

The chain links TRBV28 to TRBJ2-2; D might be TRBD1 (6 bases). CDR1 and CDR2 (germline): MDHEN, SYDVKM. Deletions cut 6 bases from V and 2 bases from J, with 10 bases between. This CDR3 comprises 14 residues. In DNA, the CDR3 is TGTGCCAGCAGAGGGGGAGTCAACACCGGGGAGCTGTTTTTT. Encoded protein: CASRGGVNTGELFF.

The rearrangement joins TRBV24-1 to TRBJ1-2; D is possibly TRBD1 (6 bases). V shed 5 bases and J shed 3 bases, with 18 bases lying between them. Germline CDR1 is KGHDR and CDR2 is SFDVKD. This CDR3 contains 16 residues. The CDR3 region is CATSGSRGEKYYGYTF. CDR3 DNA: TGTGCCACCAGTGGCTCCAGGGGCGAAAAATACTATGGCTACACCTTC.

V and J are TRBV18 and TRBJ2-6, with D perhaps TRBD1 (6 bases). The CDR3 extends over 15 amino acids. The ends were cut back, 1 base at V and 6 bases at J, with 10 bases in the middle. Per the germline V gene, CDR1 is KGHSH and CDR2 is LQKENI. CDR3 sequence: CASSPQTGLANVLTF. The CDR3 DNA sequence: TGTGCCAGCTCACCACAGACAGGTTTGGCCAACGTCCTGACTTTC.

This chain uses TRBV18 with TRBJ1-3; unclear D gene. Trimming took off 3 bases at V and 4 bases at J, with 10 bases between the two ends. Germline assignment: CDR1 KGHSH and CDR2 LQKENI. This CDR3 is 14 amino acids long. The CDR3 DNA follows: TGTGCCAGCTCACCGGGTGGAACGGGAAACACCATATATTTT. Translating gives CASSPGGTGNTIYF. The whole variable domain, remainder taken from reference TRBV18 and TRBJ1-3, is NAGVMQNPRHLVRRRGQEARLRCSPMKGHSHVYWYRQLPEEGLKFMVYLQKENIIDESGMPKERFSAEFPKEGPSILRIQQVVRGDSAAYFCASSPGGTGNTIYFGEGSWLTVV.

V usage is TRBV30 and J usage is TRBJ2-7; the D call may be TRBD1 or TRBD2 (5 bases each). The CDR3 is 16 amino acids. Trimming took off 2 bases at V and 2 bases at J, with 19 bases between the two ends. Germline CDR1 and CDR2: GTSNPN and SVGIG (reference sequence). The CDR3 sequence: CAWSPRILGDPYEQYF. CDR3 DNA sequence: TGTGCCTGGAGTCCAAGAATCCTAGGGGACCCCTACGAGCAGTACTTC.

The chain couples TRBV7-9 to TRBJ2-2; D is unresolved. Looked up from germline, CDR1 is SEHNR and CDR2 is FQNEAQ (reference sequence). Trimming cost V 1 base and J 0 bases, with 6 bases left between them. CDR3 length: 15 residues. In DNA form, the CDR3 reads TGTGCCAGCAGCTTAGGGACGGCGAACACCGGGGAGCTGTTTTTT. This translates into CASSLGTANTGELFF.

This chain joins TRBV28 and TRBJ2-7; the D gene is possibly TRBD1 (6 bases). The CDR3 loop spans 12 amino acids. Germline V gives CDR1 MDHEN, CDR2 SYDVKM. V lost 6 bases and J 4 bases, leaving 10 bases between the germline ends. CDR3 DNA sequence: TGTGCCAGCAGGGGGGCTTTGTACGAGCAGTACTTC. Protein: CASRGALYEQYF.

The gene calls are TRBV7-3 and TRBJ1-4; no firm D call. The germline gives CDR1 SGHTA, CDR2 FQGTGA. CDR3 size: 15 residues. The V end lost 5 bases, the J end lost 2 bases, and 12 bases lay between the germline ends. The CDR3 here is CASSPYNTTNEKLFF. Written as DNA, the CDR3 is TGTGCCAGCAGCCCGTATAACACCACTAATGAAAAACTGTTTTTT.

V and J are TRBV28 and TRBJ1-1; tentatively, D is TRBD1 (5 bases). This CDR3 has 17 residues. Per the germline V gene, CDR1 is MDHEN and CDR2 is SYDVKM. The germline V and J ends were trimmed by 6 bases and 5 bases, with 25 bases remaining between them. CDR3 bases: TGTGCCAGCAGCGACATGACTTCCAGGGCGTTAGAAACTGAAGCTTTCTTT. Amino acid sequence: CASSDMTSRALETEAFF. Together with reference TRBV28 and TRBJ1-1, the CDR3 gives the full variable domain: DVKVTQSSRYLVKRTGEKVFLECVQDMDHENMFWYRQDPGLGLRLIYFSYDVKMKEKGDIPEGYSVSREKKERFSLILESASTNQTSMYLCASSDMTSRALETEAFFGQGTRLTVV.

Here the CDR3 reads CASSLTGPTNEKLFF. CDR3 DNA sequence: TGCGCCAGCAGCTTGACAGGGCCAACTAATGAAAAACTGTTTTTT. The gene calls are TRBV5-1 and TRBJ1-4; tentative D call: TRBD1 (6 bases). CDR3 length equals 15 residues. The germline CDR1 and CDR2 sequences are SGHRS and YFSETQ. Between the trimmed V and J ends, which lost 1 base and 0 bases, there was a span of 7 bases. Full variable domain (remainder filled in from reference TRBV5-1 and TRBJ1-4): KAGVTQTPRYLIKTRGQQVTLSCSPISGHRSVSWYQQTPGQGLQFLFEYFSETQRNKGNFPGRFSGRQFSNSRSEMNVSTLELGDSALYLCASSLTGPTNEKLFFGSGTQLSVL.

In nucleotides, the CDR3 is TGTGCCAGCAGGGCGGGAGGCTACAATGAGCAGTTCTTC. This translates into CASRAGGYNEQFF. This sequence joins TRBV27 and TRBJ2-1; 8 nucleotides agree with TRBD2. J gave up 3 bases and V 6 bases, and 1 base lay outside the gene matches. The CDR3 consists of 13 residues. Germline CDR1 reads MNHEY; CDR2 reads SMNVEV (reference sequence).

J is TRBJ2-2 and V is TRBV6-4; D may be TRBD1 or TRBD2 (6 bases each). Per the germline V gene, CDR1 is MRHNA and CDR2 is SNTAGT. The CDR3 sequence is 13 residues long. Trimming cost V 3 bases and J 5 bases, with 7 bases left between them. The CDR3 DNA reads TGTGCCAGCAGTGAAGGGGGGACCGGGGAGCTGTTTTTT. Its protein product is CASSEGGTGELFF.